The 2 T cell receptor beta chains in this list originate from one sample, sequenced in a study of neurological immune-mediated disorders (dated by TCRdb to about 2019). The library relied on 5' RACE. Sequenced using an Illumina HiSeq 2500. The raw public reads went through TCRdb reprocessing: fastp at Q25, MiXCR clone calling, in-frame beta chains kept. Records with the same CDR3 protein are collapsed into one entry carrying the most frequent genes and DNA. The table for this sample lists about 58,000 distinct CDR3 sequences; less than 4.5% of them were counted only once. 1.5% to 2% of the sample is in the top ten clones. Sequencing was done on a sample of PBMCs. These receptors were taken from a man younger than 40 with multiple sclerosis.

This clonotype has at least ten counts. The rearrangement uses TRBV5-1 and TRBJ2-2; tentatively, D is TRBD2 (6 bases). The CDR3 extends over 14 amino acids. Trimming stripped 4 bases from V and 5 bases from J, with 12 bases between. Germline CDR1 SGHRS, CDR2 YFSETQ. In DNA, the CDR3 is TGCGCCAGCAGCCCGCTGGGGAGGACCGGGGAGCTGTTTTTT. This encodes CASSPLGRTGELFF. Filled out from reference TRBV5-1 and TRBJ2-2, the complete variable domain reads KAGVTQTPRYLIKTRGQQVTLSCSPISGHRSVSWYQQTPGQGLQFLFEYFSETQRNKGNFPGRFSGRQFSNSRSEMNVSTLELGDSALYLCASSPLGRTGELFFGEGSRLTVL.

This clonotype was counted ten times or more. The CDR3 nucleotides read TGTGCCAGCAGTATCCAGGGGAGGAAGACCCAGTACTTC. This gives the protein CASSIQGRKTQYF. The gene calls are TRBV12-3 or TRBV12-4 and TRBJ2-5; the D gene could be TRBD1 or TRBD2 (6 bases each). V gave up 5 bases and J gave up 6 bases, with 13 bases separating them. The CDR3 loop spans 13 amino acids.